This TCR beta chain was sequenced during a study of control samples from healthy donors and cancer patients. The assay was immunoSEQ multiplex PCR, and TCRdb's table has in-frame clones only and misses some. The sample includes 75,000 to 80,000 clones, roughly 90% seen only once; the top ten take over 8%. CDR3 length equals 20 residues. The germline V gene has CDR1 MNHEY and CDR2 SVGEGT. V lost 0 bases, J lost 0 bases, and 23 bases lay in between. V and J are TRBV6-2 or TRBV6-3 and TRBJ1-1; TRBD1 might be the D (5 bases). Sequencing used PBMCs. This TCR derives from a woman between 45 and 60 years old with colorectal cancer. The CDR3 here is CASSYSFLRGTGELNTEAFF. CDR3 sequence (DNA): TGTGCCAGCAGTTACTCCTTTCTTCGGGGGACGGGTGAACTGAACACTGAAGCTTTCTTT.